The clone carrying this TCR beta chain was recorded a few times. Its antigen is as yet unknown. This entry belongs to a study of blood T cells in healthy people across ages. Using a J-beta primer mix together with a sample-barcoded 5' primer, a second PCR was run for about 6 to 12 cycles. One entry per CDR3 protein, called by TCRdb with MiXCR from the 5' RACE reads. This table has hundreds of thousands of distinct CDR3 sequences, approximately 44% appearing once. Study observations and caveats: Estimated diversity, derived from one million T cells, was regarded as an underestimate.

Trimming removed 5 bases at V and 0 bases at J, with 4 bases between. This CDR3 contains 11 residues. Germline CDR1 reads DFQATT; CDR2 reads SNEGSKA (reference sequence). This TCR was recovered from a man in his sixties in good health. Sequences were obtained from blood. The V call is TRBV20-1, the J call TRBJ1-2; no reliable D call. The CDR3: CSAGANYGYTF. DNA for the CDR3: TGCAGTGCTGGGGCTAACTATGGCTACACCTTC.